A selection of T cell receptor beta chains follows, all from one sample in a study of graft-versus-host responses after intestinal transplantation. Sequencing was performed with immunoSEQ multiplex PCR; in TCRdb, only in-frame clones are kept and a portion is missing. The sample includes over 65,000 clones, around 92% of them seen just once. The input for sequencing was PBMCs, taken 98 days after intestinal transplantation. These receptors were obtained from a human patient who received an intestinal transplant, so some T cells may come from the graft donor. CDR3s include the opening cysteine and the closing phenylalanine or tryptophan. D genes are given only for firm matches. Clone sizes are given selectively: once, few, many, or a class where the clone is expanded.

size	J	V	D	DNA	CDR3
once	TRBJ2-3	TRBV19	NA	TGTGCCAGTAGTATGGGGCTTGGGGTGTCAGATACGCAGTATTTT	CASSMGLGVSDTQYF
NA	TRBJ2-7	TRBV5-6	NA	TGTGCCAGCAGCTTGGTGGGGGAGCAGTACTTC	CASSLVGEQYF
NA	TRBJ2-2	TRBV11-3	TRBD2	TGTGCCAGCGCGCCTAGCGGGAGGCCCGGGGAGCTGTTTTTT	CASAPSGRPGELFF
NA	TRBJ2-1	TRBV6-6	TRBD1	TGTGCCAGCAGCTCCGCCGGACAGGTTTACAATGAGCAGTTCTTC	CASSSAGQVYNEQFF
NA	TRBJ2-1	TRBV20-1	TRBD2	TGCAGTGCTAGTAGCGGGAGTGAGCAGTTCTTC	CSASSGSEQFF
NA	TRBJ2-3	TRBV5-1	NA	TGCGCCAGCAGCTTGGCGGGTACCGATACGCAGTATTTT	CASSLAGTDTQYF
NA	TRBJ1-1	TRBV6-1	NA	TGTGCCAGCAGTGTCGGTTTCACTGAAGCTTTCTTT	CASSVGFTEAFF
NA	TRBJ2-7	TRBV4-1	NA	TGCGCCAGCAGCCAAGGGGCAGACTTTTACGAGCAGTACTTC	CASSQGADFYEQYF
NA	TRBJ2-1	TRBV6-1	NA	TGTGCCAGCAGTACGGACTACCCCACCTACAATGAGCAGTTCTTC	CASSTDYPTYNEQFF
NA	TRBJ2-2	TRBV5-4	NA	TGTGCCAGCAGCTTACAGGTATCGAACACCGGGGAGCTGTTTTTT	CASSLQVSNTGELFF
NA	TRBJ2-5	TRBV5-1	NA	TGCGCCAGCAGCTACGGGACCAACCAAGAGACCCAGTACTTC	CASSYGTNQETQYF
once	TRBJ2-2	TRBV19	NA	TGTGCCAGTAGCCCGGACTATACCACCGGGGAGCTGTTTTTT	CASSPDYTTGELFF
NA	TRBJ1-5	TRBV7-2	NA	TGTGCCAGCAGATCCCCTCCCGGAGGGTATAGCAATCAGCCCCAGCATTTT	CASRSPPGGYSNQPQHF
NA	TRBJ2-2	TRBV6-1	NA	TGTGCCAGCAGTGAAGGGTGGGAGCTGTTTTTT	CASSEGWELFF